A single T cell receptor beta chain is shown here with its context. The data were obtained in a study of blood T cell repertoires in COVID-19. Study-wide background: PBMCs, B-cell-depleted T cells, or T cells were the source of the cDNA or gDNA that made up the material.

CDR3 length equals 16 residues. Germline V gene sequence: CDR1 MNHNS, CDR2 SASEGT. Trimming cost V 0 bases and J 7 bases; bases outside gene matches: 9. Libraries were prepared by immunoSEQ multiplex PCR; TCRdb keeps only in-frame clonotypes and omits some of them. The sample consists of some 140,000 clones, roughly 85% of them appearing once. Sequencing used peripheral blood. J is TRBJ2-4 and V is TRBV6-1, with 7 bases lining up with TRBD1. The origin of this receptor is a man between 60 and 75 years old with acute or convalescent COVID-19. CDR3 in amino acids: CASSEASGQDGNIQYF. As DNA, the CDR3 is TGTGCCAGCAGTGAAGCGAGCGGACAGGATGGGAACATTCAGTACTTC.